This T cell receptor (beta chain) stems from a study of T cell clonality in common variable immunodeficiency. Study-wide findings and caveats: In common variable immunodeficiency, TCR beta chains reportedly carried fewer deletions and N-nucleotide insertions.

The CDR3 totals 15 residues. V was trimmed by 3 bases and J by 2 bases, leaving 14 bases between them. CDR1 MDHEN and CDR2 SYDVKM come from the germline V gene. Sequencing used immunoSEQ multiplex PCR; TCRdb keeps in-frame clones, though not all of them. Recorded here are 60,000 to 75,000 clones, with no singletons, and the ten leading clones hold 1.5% to 2%. There are many counts of this clone. Its matching antigen is unknown. Read sequence stops 3 residues before the CDR3 end, and the germline J gene provides the missing end. This receptor was identified in a person aged 18-69 years in good health. The rearrangement uses TRBV28 and TRBJ2-7, with D hard to call. The sample comprised peripheral blood mononuclear cells. The DNA read from the CDR3 is TGTGCCAGCAGTTTTAAAGGTCCCCAGGCCTACGAG. Protein sequence: CASSFKGPQAYE. The whole CDR3 protein is CASSFKGPQAYEQYF.